This is a list of T cell receptor beta chains from one sample in a study of immune evolution from preneoplasia to lung adenocarcinoma. Assay: immunoSEQ multiplex PCR; the TCRdb copy retains only in-frame clones and omits some. The repertoire consists of approximately 9,000 clones, with just under 80% occurring once and the leading ten covering approximately 7.2%. The sequenced material came from FFPE adjacent normal lung tissue. Receptors were obtained from a person aged 55-80 years with lung adenocarcinoma. Both conserved end residues are part of each CDR3. Each record gives: V gene, D gene, J gene, clone size, CDR3 DNA, CDR3 protein. A D gene is named only where the DNA matches it firmly. Not all rows give a size; the values are once, few, many and, for expanded clones, a class.

V: TRBV2
D: .
J: TRBJ1-3
size: .
DNA: TGTGCCAGCAGAGGACAGATCTCTGGAAACACCATATATTTT
CDR3: CASRGQISGNTIYF

V: TRBV10-3
D: .
J: TRBJ1-5
size: .
DNA: TGTGCCATCAGTGACCGGAATCAGCCCCAGCATTTT
CDR3: CAISDRNQPQHF

V: TRBV28
D: .
J: TRBJ1-2
size: .
DNA: TGTGGCACCGGGAGGGGGGGTGGCTACACCTTC
CDR3: CGTGRGGGYTF

V: TRBV7-8
D: .
J: TRBJ2-3
size: .
DNA: TGTGCCAGCAGCTTAGCCAGGGTCGTGAGGACAGATACGCAGTATTTT
CDR3: CASSLARVVRTDTQYF

V: TRBV27
D: .
J: TRBJ1-1
size: .
DNA: TGTGCCAGCAGTTTATCGCCAGGGGTTGGCACTGAAGCTTTCTTT
CDR3: CASSLSPGVGTEAFF

V: TRBV6-6
D: .
J: TRBJ2-2
size: .
DNA: TGTGCCAGCAGTTACTCAATAAATGGACCCGGGGAGCTGTTTTTT
CDR3: CASSYSINGPGELFF

V: TRBV11-2
D: .
J: TRBJ2-3
size: .
DNA: TGTGCCAGCAGCACCGACTCAGATACGCAGTATTTT
CDR3: CASSTDSDTQYF

V: TRBV11-2
D: .
J: TRBJ1-6
size: .
DNA: TGTGCCAGCAGCTTAGTTGGGGACGGGGCCTATAATTCACCCCTCCACTTT
CDR3: CASSLVGDGAYNSPLHF

V: TRBV9
D: .
J: TRBJ1-3
size: .
DNA: TGTGCCAGCAGCGTAGATGCGTACTCTGGAAACACCATATATTTT
CDR3: CASSVDAYSGNTIYF

V: TRBV10-1
D: .
J: TRBJ2-5
size: .
DNA: TGCGCCACCTCGTCGGGGAATGAAGAGACCCAGTACTTC
CDR3: CATSSGNEETQYF

V: TRBV6-4
D: .
J: TRBJ2-2
size: .
DNA: TGTGCCAGCAGTGACTCGCCGGGACTCGGGGAGCTGTTTTTT
CDR3: CASSDSPGLGELFF

V: TRBV11-2
D: TRBD1
J: TRBJ2-7
size: few
DNA: TGTGCCAGCAGCCAGGGGACAGGGAGGACCTACGAGCAGTACTTC
CDR3: CASSQGTGRTYEQYF

V: TRBV28
D: TRBD2
J: TRBJ2-3
size: few
DNA: TGTGCCAGCAGTTCAAAAATAGCGGGAGGCAACACGGAACTTAGCACAGATACGCAGTATTTT
CDR3: CASSSKIAGGNTELSTDTQYF

V: TRBV9
D: .
J: TRBJ2-1
size: .
DNA: TGTGCCAGCAGCGTAGACAGAAACAATGAGCAGTTCTTC
CDR3: CASSVDRNNEQFF

V: TRBV10-3
D: .
J: TRBJ2-7
size: .
DNA: TGTGCCATCAGTGACCTAGCAGCCTACGAGCAGTACTTC
CDR3: CAISDLAAYEQYF

V: TRBV4-3
D: .
J: TRBJ2-5
size: .
DNA: TGCGCCAGCAGCCAAGGGATAAGCCCTCGAGAGACCCAGTACTTC
CDR3: CASSQGISPRETQYF

V: TRBV18
D: .
J: TRBJ1-1
size: .
DNA: TGTGCCAGCTCACGAGGGACGGGGAACACTGAAGCTTTCTTT
CDR3: CASSRGTGNTEAFF

V: TRBV7-9
D: TRBD1
J: TRBJ1-2
size: .
DNA: TGTGCCAGCAGCTTTGGACAGGGAGCTAACTATGGCTACACCTTC
CDR3: CASSFGQGANYGYTF

V: TRBV5-4
D: TRBD2
J: TRBJ2-1
size: .
DNA: TGTGCCAGCAGCTCTAGCGGGGGGTCCTACAATGAGCAGTTCTTC
CDR3: CASSSSGGSYNEQFF

V: TRBV11-2
D: .
J: TRBJ2-3
size: .
DNA: TGTGCCAGCAGCTTGGTTCTGAGGACCACAGATACGCAGTATTTT
CDR3: CASSLVLRTTDTQYF

V: TRBV30
D: .
J: TRBJ1-1
size: .
DNA: TGTGCCTGGAGTACCGGGCGAGACACTGAAGCTTTCTTT
CDR3: CAWSTGRDTEAFF

V: TRBV7-2
D: .
J: TRBJ2-5
size: .
DNA: TGTGCCAGCAGCTTATCTACTGAGACCCAGTACTTC
CDR3: CASSLSTETQYF

V: TRBV14
D: TRBD1
J: TRBJ2-7
size: few
DNA: TGTGCCAGCAGCCTAGACAGGGCGGTTCAATACTTC
CDR3: CASSLDRAVQYF

V: TRBV11-2
D: TRBD1
J: TRBJ1-2
size: few
DNA: TGTGCCAGCAGCTTCACAGGGGGCATAGGGAAAGGCTACACCTTC
CDR3: CASSFTGGIGKGYTF

V: TRBV6-5
D: .
J: TRBJ2-3
size: .
DNA: TGTGCCAGCCGTTTAAGGGGGGTGACAGATACGCAGTATTTT
CDR3: CASRLRGVTDTQYF

V: TRBV4-2
D: .
J: TRBJ2-7
size: .
DNA: TGTGCCAGCAGCCCCGGGACGGAATCCTACGAGCAGTACTTC
CDR3: CASSPGTESYEQYF

V: TRBV4-2
D: .
J: TRBJ2-5
size: .
DNA: TGTGCCAGCAGCTCTAACCCTGCTACAGGAAGCAACAGGGAGACCCAGTACTTC
CDR3: CASSSNPATGSNRETQYF

V: TRBV2
D: .
J: TRBJ1-6
size: .
DNA: TGTGCCAGCGGGTCCCCTGGGACCCTCCACTTT
CDR3: CASGSPGTLHF

V: TRBV7-8
D: TRBD2
J: TRBJ2-1
size: .
DNA: TGTGCCAGCAGCTTAGCACTAGCGGGAGACGCCTACAATGAGCAGTTCTTC
CDR3: CASSLALAGDAYNEQFF

V: TRBV15
D: .
J: TRBJ2-5
size: once
DNA: TGTGCCACCAGCAGAGATCTGGGCCCCCAAGAGACCCAGTACTTC
CDR3: CATSRDLGPQETQYF

V: TRBV6-1
D: .
J: TRBJ2-7
size: few
DNA: TGTGCCAGCAGTGAGAGGTGGTTGGGGGGCTACGAGCAGTACTTC
CDR3: CASSERWLGGYEQYF

V: TRBV6-6
D: TRBD2
J: TRBJ2-3
size: .
DNA: TGTGCCAGCAGTTCCGGACTAGCGGGAGGGGCAGATACGCAGTATTTT
CDR3: CASSSGLAGGADTQYF

V: TRBV6-1
D: .
J: TRBJ1-5
size: .
DNA: TGTGCCAGCAGTGTGGCGGGTTCGGGCAATCAGCCCCAGCATTTT
CDR3: CASSVAGSGNQPQHF

V: TRBV28
D: TRBD1
J: TRBJ2-1
size: few
DNA: TGTGCCAGCAGCCCAATGGGACAGTCCAATGAGCAGTTCTTC
CDR3: CASSPMGQSNEQFF

V: TRBV9
D: .
J: TRBJ2-3
size: .
DNA: TGTGCCAGCAGCGTATCTGGTCCGAGCACAGATACGCAGTATTTT
CDR3: CASSVSGPSTDTQYF

V: TRBV30
D: .
J: TRBJ2-7
size: .
DNA: TGTGCCTGGACAACTGACGCAGGTTCCGGCCACGAGCAGTACTTC
CDR3: CAWTTDAGSGHEQYF

V: TRBV10-2
D: .
J: TRBJ1-2
size: .
DNA: TGCGCCAGCAGTGAATGGGGGGCTACCTATGGCTACACCTTC
CDR3: CASSEWGATYGYTF